There are a few counts of the clone carrying this TCR beta chain. Its matching antigen is unknown. Clones were read by immunoSEQ multiplex PCR, and TCRdb kept only the in-frame ones, dropping some. This sample has 150,000 to 200,000 clones, with 86% found just once. The data are from a study of cytomegalovirus exposure and HLA in healthy donors. Study-wide findings and caveats: A list of about 180 TCR beta chains associated with cytomegalovirus was given. Most observed TCR sequences were rare, whereas some public TCRs were detected in many donors. Reported performance of the classifier showed diagnosis of cytomegalovirus status with high specificity and sensitivity.

Sequencing was done on a sample of PBMCs. The source is a man in his late teens or twenties in good health and CMV-seropositive.

The CDR3 sequence: CASTRGAYGNTIYF. The CDR3 DNA reads TGTGCCAGCACGCGCGGGGCTTATGGAAACACCATATATTTT. The chain uses TRBV28 and TRBJ1-3, with D possibly being TRBD1 (5 bases). V dropped 7 bases and J dropped 3 bases, with 13 bases sitting between them. From germline, CDR1 is MDHEN and CDR2 SYDVKM. CDR3 length equals 14 residues.